One T cell receptor (beta chain) is described in this entry. The target antigen is unknown. This entry is derived from a study of T cell responses to AZD1222 COVID-19 vaccine. Whole-study findings and limits: The study sampled repertoires only after the peak T cell response. Reports say nearly half of spike-specific TCRs go after unmutated variant regions. With two AZD1222 doses given, Spike-specific TCR breadth and depth both rose.

Trimming took off 4 bases at V and 0 bases at J, with 6 bases between the two ends. Germline CDR1 LNHDA, CDR2 SQIVND (reference sequence). The CDR3 covers 14 residues. Clones were read by immunoSEQ multiplex PCR, and TCRdb kept only the in-frame ones, dropping some. The sample yields about 100,000 clones, about 93% seen once. The specimen comprised peripheral blood, sampled on day 0 of AZD1222 vaccination. The receptor comes from an adult in good health. This sequence joins TRBV19 and TRBJ1-4; D ambiguous. DNA for the CDR3: TGTGCCAGTAGTACCAGGACAACTAATGAAAAACTGTTTTTT. Translation: CASSTRTTNEKLFF.